The T cell receptor beta chain under discussion was sequenced for a study of blood T cell repertoires in COVID-19. Cohort assignment relied on participant-reported clinical history. Trimming at V came to 6 bases and at J to 4 bases, leaving 10 bases not matched to a gene. From germline, CDR1 is SNHLY and CDR2 FYNNEI. The CDR3 runs to 16 residues. Original handling: Nucleated cell counts were estimated from reference gene primer amplification. The protocol was immunoSEQ multiplex PCR, while the TCRdb copy is restricted to in-frame clones and leaves out a portion. V and J calls and clone size come straight from that table; D and trimming were deduced from the DNA. The data show around 340,000 clones, 65% to 90% seen once.

The chain recombines TRBV2 with TRBJ1-1; 11 nucleotides agree with TRBD1. This receptor was obtained from a woman aged 40 to 50 with acute COVID-19. The sample was PBMCs or T cells enriched from blood (not recorded which). CDR3 region: CASRSGTGGWATEAFF. CDR3 nucleotides: TGTGCCAGCAGGAGCGGGACAGGGGGTTGGGCCACTGAAGCTTTCTTT. Supplemented by reference TRBV2 and TRBJ1-1, the full variable domain reads EPEVTQTPSHQVTQMGQEVILRCVPISNHLYFYWYRQILGQKVEFLVSFYNNEISEKSEIFDDQFSVERPDGSNFTLKIRSTKLEDSAMYFCASRSGTGGWATEAFFGQGTRLTVV.